This is a list of T cell receptor beta chains from one sample in a study of shared clonotypes between healthy human individuals. TCRdb's copy holds only in-frame clones and misses some; the assay was immunoSEQ multiplex PCR. The data show roughly 2 million clones, more than 90% seen once. The sample consisted of naive CD4+ T cells sorted from blood. Receptor source: a man between 18 and 35 years old in good health. CDR3s include the opening cysteine and the closing phenylalanine or tryptophan. The D gene is left open where the match is weak. Expanded clones get a size class; other rows say once, few or many, or leave the size out.

cdr3_nt	cdr3_aa	clone_size	j_call	v_call	d_call
TGTGCCAGCAGCTTGCAGTTGGGACTAGCGAAATACCAAGAGACCCAGTACTTC	CASSLQLGLAKYQETQYF	.	TRBJ2-5	TRBV5-4	TRBD2
TGCGCCAGCAGCTCTATTCCCGGGACAGGGTACTACGAGCAGTACTTC	CASSSIPGTGYYEQYF	.	TRBJ2-7	TRBV5-1	TRBD1
TGTGCCAGCAGCTGGACTACCCTCGGGGGGGAGCAGTTCTTC	CASSWTTLGGEQFF	.	TRBJ2-1	TRBV9	TRBD2
TGTGCCATCAGTGGGCTAGCTGCGAGCTCCTACGAGCAGTACTTC	CAISGLAASSYEQYF	.	TRBJ2-7	TRBV10-3	.
TGTGCCAGCCAGACAGGGTATGGGGAGCAGTACTTC	CASQTGYGEQYF	few	TRBJ2-7	TRBV6-1	TRBD1
TGCGCCAGCAGCTTAGGGGGACAGTCTATCGACGGAAACACCATATATTTT	CASSLGGQSIDGNTIYF	.	TRBJ1-3	TRBV5-1	TRBD1
TGTGCCAGCAGCCCGGGGCGGATTAGGAATTACGAGCAGTACTTC	CASSPGRIRNYEQYF	.	TRBJ2-7	TRBV7-2	.
TGTGCCAGCAGTGAGAACGGGTGGATATTGTTTTTT	CASSENGWILFF	.	TRBJ1-4	TRBV25-1	.
TGTGCCAGCAGTTATTCAGGAGCCAGCTCCTACGAGCAGTACTTC	CASSYSGASSYEQYF	once	TRBJ2-7	TRBV6-6	.
TGTGCCAGCAGTTCCACAGTTAACTATGGCTACACCTTC	CASSSTVNYGYTF	.	TRBJ1-2	TRBV28	.
TGTGCCAGTAGTATGGGGACAGGGGGCAGCTCTGGGGCCAACGTCCTGACTTTC	CASSMGTGGSSGANVLTF	.	TRBJ2-6	TRBV19	TRBD1
TGTGCCAGCAGTTACGGGGGTGGGGAGACCCAGTACTTC	CASSYGGGETQYF	.	TRBJ2-5	TRBV6-5	.
TGTGCCAGCCGCCCGGCGGGGGGCTTATTACCCGAGCAGTACTTC	CASRPAGGLLPEQYF	once	TRBJ2-7	TRBV28	TRBD2
TGTGCCAGCAGCCAGATAGGGACCGAAGGAAACACCATATATTTT	CASSQIGTEGNTIYF	.	TRBJ1-3	TRBV5-4	.
TGTGCCATCAGCCGACCAGAGAACACTGAAGCTTTCTTT	CAISRPENTEAFF	.	TRBJ1-1	TRBV10-3	.
TGTGCCAGCAGCTTAGGGGCGGGAGCCAACACAGATACGCAGTATTTT	CASSLGAGANTDTQYF	.	TRBJ2-3	TRBV7-2	TRBD2
TGTGCCACCAGCAGAGATCAGAGACTAGGGGAAAATACGCAGTATTTT	CATSRDQRLGENTQYF	.	TRBJ2-3	TRBV15	.
TGTGCCAGCAGTCCCGGTCGCTACGAGCAGTACTTC	CASSPGRYEQYF	.	TRBJ2-7	TRBV7-2	.
TGTGCCTGGAGTGAGTCGGTGAATCAGCCCCAGCATTTT	CAWSESVNQPQHF	few	TRBJ1-5	TRBV30	.
TGTGCCAGCAGCCTTAGCCTTGGTTCCTACAATGAGCAGTTCTTC	CASSLSLGSYNEQFF	.	TRBJ2-1	TRBV11-3	.
TGTGCCAGCAGCTCCAGCCGTGGGGTGAACACAGATACGCAGTATTTT	CASSSSRGVNTDTQYF	.	TRBJ2-3	TRBV7-8	.
TGTGCCAGCAGTGAAGATAGTGGGCAGCCCCAGCATTTT	CASSEDSGQPQHF	.	TRBJ1-5	TRBV2	.
TGCAGTGCAGAAGCGGGTTACGAGCAGTACTTC	CSAEAGYEQYF	.	TRBJ2-7	TRBV20-1	.
TGTGCCAGCAGTGAAGCCTCGGCGCTCAGGGTGGAGGGCTACACCTTC	CASSEASALRVEGYTF	.	TRBJ1-2	TRBV6-1	.
TGTGCCAGTAGTCCAGGGGTGATGAACACTGAAGCTTTCTTT	CASSPGVMNTEAFF	.	TRBJ1-1	TRBV19	.
TGTGCCTGGGGCAGACAGGACTATGGCTACACCTTC	CAWGRQDYGYTF	.	TRBJ1-2	TRBV30	.
TGCGCCAGCAGTCAGCCGGGACAGGGTTACGAGCAGTACTTC	CASSQPGQGYEQYF	.	TRBJ2-7	TRBV5-1	TRBD1
TGCGCCAGCAACAAAGCAGGGAGTGGGGAGCTGTTTTTT	CASNKAGSGELFF	.	TRBJ2-2	TRBV5-1	.
TGTGCCAGCAGCGATTCCGGGACTAGCGGTAACAATGAGCAGTTCTTC	CASSDSGTSGNNEQFF	.	TRBJ2-1	TRBV4-2	TRBD2
TGTGCCAGCTCACCACCGTCGACAGGGGTGAATGAGCAGTTCTTC	CASSPPSTGVNEQFF	.	TRBJ2-1	TRBV18	TRBD1
TGTGCCAGCAGGGGGGGACGAGATACGCAGTATTTT	CASRGGRDTQYF	.	TRBJ2-3	TRBV6-6	.
TGTGCCAGTAGTACCGGGACAGGGTTTGGCAGGGAGCAGTACTTC	CASSTGTGFGREQYF	once	TRBJ2-7	TRBV19	TRBD1
TGTGCCAGCAGCCACCCTGGACGGCTCTCTGGAAACACCATATATTTT	CASSHPGRLSGNTIYF	.	TRBJ1-3	TRBV14	.
TGTGCCAGCAGCCCCGGACTAGGGGGACCCCTCTCCTACGAGCAGTACTTC	CASSPGLGGPLSYEQYF	.	TRBJ2-7	TRBV7-2	.
TGTGCCAGCAGCCGAACAGGAAGCTCTGGGGCCAACGTCCTGACTTTC	CASSRTGSSGANVLTF	few	TRBJ2-6	TRBV7-2	.
TGTGCCAGCAGCGCCGGATCGACAGGGGGAATGGATGGCTACACCTTC	CASSAGSTGGMDGYTF	.	TRBJ1-2	TRBV9	TRBD1
TGCAGCGTTGAGAGGCTTCGGTTGCAGACGAACACTGAAGCTTTCTTT	CSVERLRLQTNTEAFF	.	TRBJ1-1	TRBV29-1	.
TGTGCCAGCAGTGTAGTAGACACCGGGGAGCTGTTTTTT	CASSVVDTGELFF	.	TRBJ2-2	TRBV6-1	.
TGTGCCTGGAGTGTACCCGGGACAGGGAGACGAAACTATGGCTACACCTTC	CAWSVPGTGRRNYGYTF	once	TRBJ1-2	TRBV30	TRBD1
TGTGCCAGCAGTAACGGGGGACCCCACAATGAGCAGTTCTTC	CASSNGGPHNEQFF	.	TRBJ2-1	TRBV2	.
TGTGCCAGCAGGAAGGGGGGTCAGCCCCAGCATTTT	CASRKGGQPQHF	.	TRBJ1-5	TRBV2	.
TGTGCCAGCTCATCCGCCCCGCGCCGCGAGCAGTACTTC	CASSSAPRREQYF	.	TRBJ2-7	TRBV18	.
TGTGCCTGGGGAACAGGGGGTTTTGGGAAACTGTTTTTT	CAWGTGGFGKLFF	once	TRBJ1-4	TRBV30	TRBD1
TGCAGCGTTGCCCAAGAGACCCAGTACTTC	CSVAQETQYF	few	TRBJ2-5	TRBV29-1	.
TGTGCCAGCAGTGAGACCCGGAGGAGCTCTGGAAACACCATATATTTT	CASSETRRSSGNTIYF	.	TRBJ1-3	TRBV25-1	.